This T cell receptor (beta chain) was retrieved from a study of shared clonotypes between healthy human individuals (dated by TCRdb to 2020 to 2021). Study-wide context: The cohort comprised a couple of women and a few men aged 18 to 49 years. Per donor, three plates each were used for CD4 naive and CD4 memory, two for CD8 naive, and one for CD8 memory. To estimate repertoire size and how much clonotypes are shared between individuals, the study performed deep sequencing of blood TCR repertoires from a few healthy adults. Libraries were prepared and TCR repertoires were sequenced by different laboratories using diverse techniques, in order to increase sequencing depth and limit assay-specific biases. Per donor, leukapheresis produced somewhere between about 0.94 and 9.5 billion PBMCs.

Sequences LGHNA (CDR1) and YNFKEQ (CDR2) are obtained from the germline V gene. Trimming takes 0 bases from V and 2 bases from J, and the germline ends sit 4 bases apart. From the cysteine through the phenylalanine, the CDR3 covers 14 amino acids. Only the CDR3 DNA is retained, 42 bases long and in frame from the first base. Using the deep immunoSEQ assay, multiplex PCR amplified TCR CDR3 regions from genomic DNA. Extracted genomic DNA from each cell subset was spread evenly across all wells of several immunoSEQ 96-well plates, with each plate serving as a replicate. For sorted subsets, each replicate PCR was loaded with 150 to 250 ng genomic DNA, equivalent to approximately 27,000 T cell genomes. The purified libraries were quantified using a Qubit 3.0 fluorometer, sized with a Bioanalyzer 2100, and then quantified again using the KAPA Library Quantification kit. Every immunoSEQ 96-well plate was sequenced on a separate single-read 150-cycle Illumina NextSeq 550 flow cell. As for how the authors treated the data: Because the immunoSEQ output held only junctional sequences and lacked quality scores, the filtering could not match the filtering applied to full-length reads. Sequences were annotated with PyIR, a Python wrapper for IgBLAST v1.9, and V/J genes and CDR3 were assigned using IMGT germline references. Reads with weak V/J assignments (E-value above 1e-6), missing CDR3, stop codons, out-of-frame junctions, or ambiguous translated residues were removed. A V3J clonotype was defined by an identical inferred V gene, J gene, and CDR3 amino acid sequence. Percentage overlap between repertoires was computed as shared unique clonotypes divided by the size of the smaller repertoire. Repertoire richness was assessed with RTK rarefaction, the Chao1 estimator, and Recon v2.1 estimates of unobserved clonotypes. For all TCRbeta clonotypes obtained by the gDNA method from a few donors, generation probabilities were computed with OLGA. TCRdb obtained this table from immuneACCESS and retained in-frame rearrangements with V and J assigned. These tables miss some clones; where compared with another copy, unresolved V genes account for less than half of the shortfall, and the remainder is unexplained. From that table come the V and J calls and clone size; the DNA was used to work out D and trimming. This sample gives some 1,100,000 clones in total; roughly 74% of them show up just once. The ten largest clones add up to more than 0.5% of the sample.

Healthy HIV-negative adults with no recently reported acute infections or vaccinations were included as donors. All donors were Caucasian adults living in Nashville, Tennessee, USA. CD4+ T cells were enriched by magnetic negative selection; naive cells were then positively selected on CD45RA, and the negative fraction formed the memory subset. Blood was obtained by leukapheresis, after which PBMCs were separated by Ficoll-Histopaque density gradient centrifugation and cryopreserved in liquid nitrogen vapor phase. Analytical flow cytometry was used to check the purity and quantity of every magnetically sorted T cell population. From each sorted fraction, genomic DNA was isolated and quantified by UV absorbance on a Nanodrop 2000c. What the work shows at the level of the full study, not this receptor alone: Across a few donors, around 5% of naive CD4, more than 3% of naive CD8, 2.3% of memory CD4, and 0.4% of memory CD8 clonotypes were shared. Pairwise subsampling led to the expectation that sequencing depth would affect the degree of clonotype sharing among donors. Estimated clonotype richness was generally larger for naive than for memory subsets. Rarefaction of sorted-subset datasets indicated incomplete sequencing despite the large sequencing depth. Sampling was limited to blood, and TCR repertoires in tissue likely differ from TCR repertoires in blood. Higher generation probabilities were observed for clonotypes shared by all four sorted-subset donors than for non-shared clonotypes. Because the study included only a small number of donors, the genetic and exposure-history diversity represented was limited.

As to this clone: The specificity of this receptor is unknown. There are no base qualities to consult, and no much larger clone falls within one base. Other DNA sequences in the sample encode the same CDR3.

The chain was built from TRBV4-2 and TRBJ2-2; a confident D gene designation cannot be given. The receptor comes from a man aged 18 to 30 in good health. Some clones in this sample may be carry-over from other donors' samples. Input material: memory CD4+ T cells from PBMCs. According to the study, the label for this sample's cell subset or site signals: CD45RA-negative fraction. The DNA reads TGTGCCAGCAGCCAAGATCCAAACACCGGGGAGCTGTTTTTT. Its translation reads: CASSQDPNTGELFF.